Listed here is a single T cell receptor beta chain. This specimen belongs to a study of blood T cell repertoires in COVID-19. The wider study: The study drew acute and convalescent COVID-19 samples from the United States, Italy and Spain. T cells, B-cell-depleted T cells, or PBMCs supplied cDNA or gDNA.

Looked up from germline, CDR1 is LGHDT and CDR2 is YNNKEL (reference sequence). V was trimmed by 1 base and J by 7 bases, leaving 10 bases between them. This CDR3 comprises 13 residues. Clinical history reported by participants formed the basis on which cohorts were assigned. TCRdb's copy holds only in-frame clones and misses some; the assay was immunoSEQ multiplex PCR. Of fewer than 250,000 clones in the sample, about 82% were seen once. This TCR came from a woman between 50 and 59 years old with acute COVID-19. Specimen: PBMCs or T cells enriched from blood (not recorded which). This chain links TRBV3-1 (or the pseudogene TRBV3-2) with TRBJ1-1; D remains unclear. The CDR3 nucleotides read TGTGCCAGCAGCCAAGGGGAAAGCGGTGAAGCTTTCTTT. It translates to CASSQGESGEAFF.